These T cell receptor beta chains were read from a single sample in a study of cytomegalovirus exposure and HLA in healthy donors. Sequenced by immunoSEQ multiplex PCR; TCRdb stores in-frame clones only, minus some. The sample shows 110,000 to 150,000 clones, around 90% of them seen only once. Sequenced material: PBMCs. The receptors stem from a woman in her thirties in good health and CMV-seropositive. CDR3s include the opening cysteine and the closing phenylalanine or tryptophan. Fields, in order: clone size, V gene, D gene, J gene, CDR3 protein, CDR3 DNA. A D gene is named only where the DNA matches it firmly. Size is stated for part of the rows, as once, few or many counts, or as a class when the clone is expanded.

>-|TRBV5-3|-|TRBJ1-5
CARSSDWPQHF
TGTGCCAGAAGTTCGGACTGGCCCCAGCATTTT
>-|TRBV27|TRBD2|TRBJ2-2
CASSGSGGAGELFF
TGTGCCAGCAGTGGGTCGGGGGGTGCCGGGGAGCTGTTTTTT
>-|TRBV28|TRBD2|TRBJ2-3
CASTGLESTDTQYF
TGTGCCAGCACGGGACTAGAGAGCACAGATACGCAGTATTTT
>-|TRBV18|-|TRBJ2-7
CASSPRGGEVYEQYF
TGTGCCAGCTCACCTCGAGGGGGTGAAGTCTACGAGCAGTACTTC
>-|TRBV9|-|TRBJ1-1
CASSVEGAEAFF
TGTGCCAGCAGCGTAGAGGGGGCTGAAGCTTTCTTT
>-|TRBV7-6|TRBD2|TRBJ2-7
CASSRGTSGAPYEQYF
TGTGCCAGCAGCCGAGGGACTAGCGGGGCCCCCTACGAGCAGTACTTC
>-|TRBV28|TRBD1|TRBJ2-7
CASSIDRGRAYEQYF
TGTGCCAGCAGCATTGACAGGGGGCGGGCCTACGAGCAGTACTTC
>-|TRBV27|TRBD2|TRBJ2-3
CASRGLAGGSTDTQYF
TGTGCCAGCAGGGGACTAGCGGGGGGTAGCACAGATACGCAGTATTTT
>once|TRBV15|-|TRBJ1-5
CATSRDTGIRQPQHF
TGTGCCACCAGCAGAGATACAGGGATTAGGCAGCCCCAGCATTTT
>-|TRBV4-1|TRBD1|TRBJ2-2
CASSQAGTGLWELFF
TGCGCCAGCAGCCAAGCCGGGACAGGGCTCTGGGAGCTGTTTTTT
>-|TRBV28|TRBD2|TRBJ2-1
CASSTASGRSYNEQFF
TGTGCCAGCAGTACCGCTAGCGGGAGGTCGTACAATGAGCAGTTCTTC
>-|TRBV25-1|-|TRBJ1-1
CASSGTSRGATEAFF
TGTGCCAGCAGCGGTACGTCCAGGGGCGCCACTGAAGCTTTCTTT
>-|TRBV5-1|TRBD1|TRBJ2-2
CASSPKTGDTGELFF
TGCGCCAGCAGCCCTAAGACAGGGGACACCGGGGAGCTGTTTTTT
>few|TRBV28|-|TRBJ1-1
CASSLWGRRMNTEAFF
TGTGCCAGCAGTTTATGGGGCAGAAGAATGAACACTGAAGCTTTCTTT
>-|TRBV10-2|-|TRBJ1-1
CASSTSGRNTEAFF
TGCGCCAGCAGTACCTCCGGGAGGAACACTGAAGCTTTCTTT
>-|TRBV7-9|-|TRBJ2-7
CASSETGLDMGEQYF
TGTGCCAGCAGCGAAACAGGGTTGGATATGGGCGAGCAGTACTTC
>-|TRBV19|TRBD1|TRBJ2-3
CASSIAPTGANTQYF
TGTGCCAGTAGTATAGCCCCCACAGGGGCAAATACGCAGTATTTT
>-|TRBV28|-|TRBJ1-2
CASMARVYGYTF
TGTGCCAGCATGGCCAGGGTCTATGGCTACACCTTC
>-|TRBV4-1|-|TRBJ2-3
CASSQEGPDTQYF
TGCGCCAGCAGCCAAGAGGGGCCAGATACGCAGTATTTT
>-|TRBV5-1|TRBD1|TRBJ1-4
CASSSDRVNEKLFF
TGCGCCAGCAGCTCGGACAGGGTTAATGAAAAACTGTTTTTT